This paragraph reports one T cell receptor (beta chain). Antigen specificity is unknown. These data are taken from a study of radiation and T cells in renal cell carcinoma. Study results and limitations: Top tumor clonotypes rose in blood 2 weeks post-radiation, then contracted. Without pretreatment biopsies, baseline tumor clonotype presence was undetermined.

Stated time point: baseline pretreatment blood. Sample treatment: 15 Gy SBRT to primary tumor, nephrectomy 4 weeks later. Serial blood draws occurred at baseline and 2 and 4 weeks post-SBRT. This renal cell carcinoma was of the clear cell type. Germline CDR1 reads SGHRS; CDR2 reads YFSETQ. The CDR3 spans 14 residues. The table came from immunoSEQ multiplex PCR; TCRdb's copy has only in-frame clones and leaves some out. The table has roughly 120,000 clones, around 83% seen once. The source is an older woman with renal cell carcinoma. Here the sequenced sample was blood, taken from a patient whose treatment included radiotherapy and nephrectomy. The chain links TRBV5-1 to TRBJ2-5; D is ambiguous. The J call may not be correct, given that the DNA end is closer to TRBJ2-7. CDR3 in DNA: TGCGCCAGCAGCTTGGATGGCTCGATCTACGAGCAGTACTTC. Translated, it gives CASSLDGSIYEQYF.